This passage covers 2 T cell receptor beta chains from one sample sequenced in a study of shared clonotypes between healthy human individuals. Only in-frame clones appear in the TCRdb table, and some are missing; sequencing was by immunoSEQ multiplex PCR. The data contain over a million clones, 65% to 80% of them seen just once; the ten biggest clones take up less than 1.5%. Sequenced sample: memory CD4+ T cells sorted from blood. Subset reported: CD45RA-negative fraction. The source of these receptors is a man aged 18 to 30 in good health.

This clone was seen just once. This chain connects TRBV9 to TRBJ2-7; possible D gene TRBD1, 7 bases. CDR3 length equals 16 residues. Germline loops: CDR1 SGDLS, CDR2 YYNGEE. V was trimmed by 2 bases and J by 4 bases, leaving 19 bases between them. CDR3 sequence reads: CASSVQGRRGEYEQYF. The CDR3 nucleotides read TGTGCCAGCAGCGTGCAGGGGCGCAGGGGGGAATACGAGCAGTACTTC. The full variable domain, its missing parts supplied by reference TRBV9 and TRBJ2-7, is DSGVTQTPKHLITATGQRVTLRCSPRSGDLSVYWYQQSLDQGLQFLIQYYNGEERAKGNILERFSAQQFPDLHSELNLSSLELGDSALYFCASSVQGRRGEYEQYFGPGTRLTVT.

The rearrangement joins TRBV25-1 to TRBJ2-7; no clear D gene. The CDR3 extends over 18 amino acids. Germline loops: CDR1 MGHDK, CDR2 SYGVNS. Deletions cut 4 bases from V and 0 bases from J, with 22 bases between. As DNA, the CDR3 is TGTGCCAGCAGTGCCGGCCCCGGAGACACGACATTCTCCTACGAGCAGTACTTC. Residues: CASSAGPGDTTFSYEQYF.